This TCR beta chain was retrieved from a study of regulatory T cells in long-lasting Graves disease. Study background: Duration of antithyroid drug therapy among newly diagnosed Graves' patients was under 3 months.

Whole-study results and caveats: Favored gene segments in persistent disease were TRBV28, TRBJ1-2 and TRBJ2-5.

Sequencing libraries for TCR beta were prepared with iRepertoire HTBI primers and Arm-PCR of CDR3 regions. TCRdb fed the multiplex PCR reads into MiXCR, producing one record per CDR3 protein. The table shows roughly 400,000 distinct CDR3 sequences, with about 16% occurring only once. This clonotype was counted between two and nine times. Antigen specificity is unknown. Indicated time point: newly diagnosed GD, antithyroid drugs for less than 3 months. Generation of the TCR library employed RNA extracted from PBMCs. It was an endocrinology department in Xi'an, China, that provided the patients. Trimming pared 2 bases from V and 1 base from J, leaving 12 bases between. The CDR3 runs 16 residues. Germline V gene data show CDR1 as SGHVS and CDR2 as FNYEAQ. This same sample was also part of a study on T cells in Graves' hyperthyroidism and ophthalmopathy. That study adds: A first-round RT-PCR of the TCR CDR3 used the HTBI primer set.

The sample here was peripheral blood mononuclear cells (PBMCs), taken at new diagnosis, from a patient treated with antithyroid drugs. The TCR sequence derives from a woman between 18 and 29 years old with Graves disease. The chain has TRBV7-6 and TRBJ1-5, with D perhaps TRBD1 (5 bases). The CDR3 loop reads CASSLLGWGSNQPQHF. The CDR3 DNA sequence: TGTGCCAGCAGCTTATTGGGGTGGGGGAGCAATCAGCCCCAGCATTTT.